This TCR beta chain appears in the sequencing data of a study of radiation and T cells in renal cell carcinoma. Described time point: blood 2 weeks post-SBRT. The sample's treatment: 15 Gy SBRT to primary tumor, nephrectomy 4 weeks later. Sequenced by immunoSEQ multiplex PCR; TCRdb stores in-frame clones only, minus some. The sample holds more than 100,000 clones, 70% to 90% seen once. This CDR3 is built from 17 residues. V lost 0 bases to trimming and J lost 6 bases, with 16 bases between them. Sequenced here: blood, sampled from a patient whose treatment included radiotherapy and nephrectomy. The V gene is TRBV5-3, the J gene TRBJ1-6; D is uncertain. TRBV5-3 is marked as an open reading frame, function uncertain. The TCR comes from a woman in her 70s with renal cell carcinoma. In DNA, the CDR3 is TGTGCCAGAAGCTTGGTCGAACACGGATCACGTAATTCACCCCTCCACTTT. Translated, it gives CARSLVEHGSRNSPLHF.